One T cell receptor (beta chain) is described in this entry. Clones were read by immunoSEQ multiplex PCR, and TCRdb kept only the in-frame ones, dropping some. The sample consists of 200,000 or so clones, around 80% of them appearing once. Germline V lookup: CDR1 MRHNA, CDR2 SNTAGT. The ends were cut back, 6 bases at V and 1 base at J, with 13 bases in the middle. CDR3 size: 15 residues. This sample was taken from a study of blood T cell repertoires in COVID-19. The sequenced sample consisted of peripheral blood. The chain carries TRBV6-4 and TRBJ1-5, with D possibly TRBD1 on 6 matching bases. This sequence was found in a human donor with acute or convalescent COVID-19. The donor label of this sample is uncertain. CDR3 coding DNA: TGTGCCAGCAGACCACAGGGACAAAGCAATCAGCCCCAGCATTTT. Amino acid sequence: CASRPQGQSNQPQHF.